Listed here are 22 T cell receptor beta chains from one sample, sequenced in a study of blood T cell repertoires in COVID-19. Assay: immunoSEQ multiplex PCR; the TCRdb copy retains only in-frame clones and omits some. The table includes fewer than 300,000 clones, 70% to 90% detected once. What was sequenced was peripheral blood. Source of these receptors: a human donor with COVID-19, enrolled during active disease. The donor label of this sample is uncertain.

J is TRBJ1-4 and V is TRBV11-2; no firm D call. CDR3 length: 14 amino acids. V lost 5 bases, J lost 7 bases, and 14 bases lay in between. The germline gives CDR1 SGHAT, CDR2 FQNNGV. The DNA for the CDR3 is TGTGCCAGCAGCCTCACGTTGGCGGTTGAAAAACTGTTTTTT. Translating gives CASSLTLAVEKLFF.

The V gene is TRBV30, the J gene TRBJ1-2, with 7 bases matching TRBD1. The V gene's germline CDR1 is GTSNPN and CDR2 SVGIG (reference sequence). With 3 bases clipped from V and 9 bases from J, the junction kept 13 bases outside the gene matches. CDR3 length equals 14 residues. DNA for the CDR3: TGTGCCTGGAGAGGTGGGGCAGGGGGGAGAAGCTACACCTTC. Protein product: CAWRGGAGGRSYTF.

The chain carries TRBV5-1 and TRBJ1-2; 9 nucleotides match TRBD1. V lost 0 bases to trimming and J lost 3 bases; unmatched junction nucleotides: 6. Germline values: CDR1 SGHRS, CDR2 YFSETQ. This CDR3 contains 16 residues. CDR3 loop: CASSLEGTGKHYGYTF. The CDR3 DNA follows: TGCGCCAGCAGCTTGGAAGGGACAGGGAAGCACTATGGCTACACCTTC.

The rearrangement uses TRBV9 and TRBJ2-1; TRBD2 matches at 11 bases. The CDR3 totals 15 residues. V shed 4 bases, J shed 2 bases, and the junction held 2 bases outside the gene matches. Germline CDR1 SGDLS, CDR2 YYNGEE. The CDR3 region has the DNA TGTGCCAGCAGCACGACTAGCGGGGCCTACAATGAGCAGTTCTTC. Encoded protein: CASSTTSGAYNEQFF. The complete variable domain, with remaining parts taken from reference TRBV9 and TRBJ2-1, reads DSGVTQTPKHLITATGQRVTLRCSPRSGDLSVYWYQQSLDQGLQFLIQYYNGEERAKGNILERFSAQQFPDLHSELNLSSLELGDSALYFCASSTTSGAYNEQFFGPGTRLTVL.

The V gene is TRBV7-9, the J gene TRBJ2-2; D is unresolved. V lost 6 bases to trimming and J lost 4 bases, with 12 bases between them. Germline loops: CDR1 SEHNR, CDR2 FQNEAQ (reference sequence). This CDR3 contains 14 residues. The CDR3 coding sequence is TGTGCCAGCAGTTACCTCGGTAGCACCGGGGAGCTGTTTTTT. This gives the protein CASSYLGSTGELFF. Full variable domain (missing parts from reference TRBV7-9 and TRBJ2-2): DTGVSQNPRHKITKRGQNVTFRCDPISEHNRLYWYRQTLGQGPEFLTYFQNEAQLEKSRLLSDRFSAERPKGSFSTLEIQRTEQGDSAMYLCASSYLGSTGELFFGEGSRLTVL.

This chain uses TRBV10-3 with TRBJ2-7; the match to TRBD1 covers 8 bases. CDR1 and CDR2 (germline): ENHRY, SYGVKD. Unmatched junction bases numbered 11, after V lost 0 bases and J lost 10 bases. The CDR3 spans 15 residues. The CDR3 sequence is CAISESKGQGGGQYF. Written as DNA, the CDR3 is TGTGCCATCAGTGAGTCGAAAGGACAGGGTGGGGGTCAGTACTTC.

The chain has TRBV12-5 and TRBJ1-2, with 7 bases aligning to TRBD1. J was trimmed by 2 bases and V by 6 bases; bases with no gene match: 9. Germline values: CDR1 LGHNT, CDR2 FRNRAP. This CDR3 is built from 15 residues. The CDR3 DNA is TGTGCTAGTGGAACTACAGGGGAGGTAAACTATGGCTACACCTTC. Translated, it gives CASGTTGEVNYGYTF.

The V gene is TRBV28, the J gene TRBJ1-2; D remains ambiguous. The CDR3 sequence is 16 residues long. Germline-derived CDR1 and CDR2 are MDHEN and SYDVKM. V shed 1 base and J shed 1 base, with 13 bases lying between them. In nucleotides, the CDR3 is TGTGCCAGCAGTTTATCGTTAGTTGCACTTAACTATGGCTACACCTTC. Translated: CASSLSLVALNYGYTF.

CDR3: CASRGDIYEQYF. CDR3 DNA: TGTGCCAGCAGGGGGGACATTTACGAGCAGTACTTC. This chain uses TRBV12-3 or TRBV12-4 with TRBJ2-7; perhaps TRBD1 as D (6 bases). The CDR3 runs to 12 residues. Trimming pared 6 bases from V and 4 bases from J, leaving 10 bases between.

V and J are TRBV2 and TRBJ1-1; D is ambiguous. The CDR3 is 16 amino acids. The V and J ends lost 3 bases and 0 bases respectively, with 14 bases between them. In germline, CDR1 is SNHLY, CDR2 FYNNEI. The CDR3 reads CASSDDAYAMNTEAFF. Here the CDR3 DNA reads TGTGCCAGCAGTGACGATGCTTACGCTATGAACACTGAAGCTTTCTTT.

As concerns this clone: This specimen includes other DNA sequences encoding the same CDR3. The CDR3 nucleotides are TGTGCCAGCAGCTTGCGACAGGGAGGTCAGCCCCAGCATTTT. Its translation is CASSLRQGGQPQHF. The chain links TRBV7-2 to TRBJ1-5; 7 positions agree with TRBD1. The CDR3 spans 14 residues. From germline, CDR1 is SGHTA and CDR2 FQGNSA. Trimming at V came to 3 bases and at J to 6 bases, leaving 5 bases not matched to a gene. Full variable domain (rest looked up from reference TRBV7-2 and TRBJ1-5): GAGVSQSPSNKVTEKGKDVELRCDPISGHTALYWYRQSLGQGLEFLIYFQGNSAPDKSGLPSDRFSAERTGGSVSTLTIQRTQQEDSAVYLCASSLRQGGQPQHFGDGTRLSIL.

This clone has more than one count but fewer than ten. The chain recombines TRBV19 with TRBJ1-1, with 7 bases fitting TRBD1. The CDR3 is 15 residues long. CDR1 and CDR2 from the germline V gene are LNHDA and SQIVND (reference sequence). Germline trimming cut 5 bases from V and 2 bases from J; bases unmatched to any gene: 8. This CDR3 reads CASSPSDRDNTEAFF. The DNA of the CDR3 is TGTGCCAGTAGTCCGTCTGACAGGGATAACACTGAAGCTTTCTTT.

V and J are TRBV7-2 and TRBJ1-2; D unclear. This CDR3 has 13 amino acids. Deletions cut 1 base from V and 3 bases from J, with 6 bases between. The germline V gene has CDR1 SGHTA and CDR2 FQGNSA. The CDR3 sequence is CASSLDSYYGYTF. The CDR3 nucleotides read TGTGCCAGCAGCTTAGACAGCTACTATGGCTACACCTTC.

The CDR3 loop reads CASSLQISGPSRRETQYF. The CDR3 nucleotides read TGTGCCAGTAGCCTGCAGATTAGCGGACCCTCCCGGAGAGAGACCCAGTACTTC. J is TRBJ2-5 and V is TRBV19; D possibly corresponds to TRBD2 (6 bases). V was trimmed by 6 bases and J by 4 bases, leaving 27 bases between them. The CDR3 extends over 18 amino acids. The germline gives CDR1 LNHDA, CDR2 SQIVND (reference sequence).

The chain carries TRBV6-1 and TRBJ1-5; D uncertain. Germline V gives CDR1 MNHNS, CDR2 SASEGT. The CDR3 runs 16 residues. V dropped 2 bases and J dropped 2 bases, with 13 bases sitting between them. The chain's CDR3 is CASSESGTQGNQPQHF. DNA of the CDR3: TGTGCCAGCAGTGAATCCGGCACCCAGGGCAATCAGCCCCAGCATTTT.

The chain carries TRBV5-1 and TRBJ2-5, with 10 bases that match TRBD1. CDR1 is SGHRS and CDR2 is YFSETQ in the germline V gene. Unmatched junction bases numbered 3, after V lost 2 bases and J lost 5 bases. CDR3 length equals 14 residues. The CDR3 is CASSFSGQGETQYF. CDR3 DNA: TGCGCCAGCAGCTTTTCGGGACAGGGGGAGACCCAGTACTTC.

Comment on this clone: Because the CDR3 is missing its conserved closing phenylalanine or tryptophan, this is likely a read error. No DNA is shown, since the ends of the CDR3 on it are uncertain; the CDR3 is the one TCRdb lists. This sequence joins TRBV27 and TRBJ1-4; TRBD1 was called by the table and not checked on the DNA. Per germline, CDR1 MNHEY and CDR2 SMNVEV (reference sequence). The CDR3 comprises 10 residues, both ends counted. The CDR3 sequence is CASSYRQDGV.

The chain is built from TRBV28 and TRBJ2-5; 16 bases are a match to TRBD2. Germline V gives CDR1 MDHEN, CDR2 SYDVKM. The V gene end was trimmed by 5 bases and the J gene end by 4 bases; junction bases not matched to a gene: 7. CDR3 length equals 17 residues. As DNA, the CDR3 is TGTGCCAGCAGTGGGACTAGCGGGAGGGCCTTGGGAGAGACCCAGTACTTC. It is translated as CASSGTSGRALGETQYF.

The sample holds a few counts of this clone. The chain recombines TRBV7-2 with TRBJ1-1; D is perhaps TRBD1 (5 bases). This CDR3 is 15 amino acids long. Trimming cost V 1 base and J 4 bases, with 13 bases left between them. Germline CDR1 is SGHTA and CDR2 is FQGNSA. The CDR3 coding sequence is TGTGCCAGCAGCTTAGGGGGGGAAATGGGCACTGAAGCTTTCTTT. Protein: CASSLGGEMGTEAFF.

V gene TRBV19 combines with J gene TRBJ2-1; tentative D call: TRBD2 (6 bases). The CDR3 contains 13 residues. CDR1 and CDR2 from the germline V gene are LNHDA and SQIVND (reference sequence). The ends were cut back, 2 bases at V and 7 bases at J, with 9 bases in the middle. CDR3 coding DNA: TGTGCCAGTAGTATAACTAGCCCGAATGAGCAGTTCTTC. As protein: CASSITSPNEQFF.

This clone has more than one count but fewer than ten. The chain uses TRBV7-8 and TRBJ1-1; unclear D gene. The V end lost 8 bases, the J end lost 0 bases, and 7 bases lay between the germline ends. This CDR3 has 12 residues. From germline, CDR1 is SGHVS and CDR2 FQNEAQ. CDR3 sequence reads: CASQLMNTEAFF. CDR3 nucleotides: TGTGCCAGCCAACTCATGAACACTGAAGCTTTCTTT.

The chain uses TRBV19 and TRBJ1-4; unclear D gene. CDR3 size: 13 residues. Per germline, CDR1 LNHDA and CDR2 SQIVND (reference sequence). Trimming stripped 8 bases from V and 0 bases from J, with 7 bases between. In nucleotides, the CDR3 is TGTGCCAGTCGCACTTCAACTAATGAAAAACTGTTTTTT. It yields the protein CASRTSTNEKLFF.